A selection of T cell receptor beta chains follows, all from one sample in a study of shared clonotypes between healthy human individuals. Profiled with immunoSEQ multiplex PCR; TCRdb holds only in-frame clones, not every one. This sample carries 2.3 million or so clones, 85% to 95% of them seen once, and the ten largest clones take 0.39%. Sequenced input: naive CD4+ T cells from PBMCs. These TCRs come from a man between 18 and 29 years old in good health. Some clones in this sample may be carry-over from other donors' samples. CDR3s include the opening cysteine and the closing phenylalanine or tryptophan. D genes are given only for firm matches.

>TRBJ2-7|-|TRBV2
CASIQGYYEQYF
TGTGCCAGCATTCAGGGGTACTACGAGCAGTACTTC
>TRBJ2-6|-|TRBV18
CASSPDSGANVLTF
TGTGCCAGCTCACCAGACTCTGGGGCCAACGTCCTGACTTTC
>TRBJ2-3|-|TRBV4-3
CASSQDTREDTQYF
TGCGCCAGCAGCCAAGATACTAGGGAAGATACGCAGTATTTT
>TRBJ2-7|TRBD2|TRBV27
CASSSRTSGAYEQYF
TGTGCCAGCAGTTCCCGGACTAGCGGAGCCTACGAGCAGTACTTC
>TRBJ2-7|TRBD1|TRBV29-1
CRLMGDRDPYEQYF
TGCAGGCTGATGGGGGACAGGGATCCCTACGAGCAGTACTTC
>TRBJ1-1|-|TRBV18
CASSQQGSGTEAFF
TGTGCCAGCTCACAACAAGGATCGGGCACTGAAGCTTTCTTT
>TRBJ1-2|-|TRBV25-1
CASSELLGGYTF
TGTGCCAGCAGTGAATTATTGGGAGGCTACACCTTC
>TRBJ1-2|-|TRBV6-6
CASRRGVKGGYTF
TGTGCCAGCCGACGAGGGGTTAAGGGTGGCTACACCTTC
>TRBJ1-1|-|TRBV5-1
CASSFGDNTEAFF
TGCGCCAGCAGCTTTGGGGATAACACTGAAGCTTTCTTT
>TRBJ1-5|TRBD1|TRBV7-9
CASSLAGRDRGGRQPQHF
TGTGCCAGCAGCTTAGCAGGTCGGGACAGAGGAGGGCGGCAGCCCCAGCATTTT
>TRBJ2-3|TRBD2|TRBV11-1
CASSWLAGVATDTQYF
TGTGCCAGCAGCTGGCTAGCGGGAGTCGCAACAGATACGCAGTATTTT